The rows below give T cell receptor beta chains drawn from one sample of a study of OX40 agonist ivuxolimab in advanced cancers. Sequenced by immunoSEQ multiplex PCR; TCRdb stores in-frame clones only, minus some. The table lists about 19,000 clones, around 80% of them singletons. Sequencing was performed on CD4+ or CD8+ T cells sorted from blood, taken in a trial of the OX40 agonist ivuxolimab. The receptors come from an adult with an advanced solid tumor such as melanoma, head and neck, liver or kidney cancer. Each CDR3 is given with its conserved first and last residue. Fields, in order: V gene, J gene, clone size, D gene, CDR3 protein, CDR3 DNA. A D gene is named only where the DNA matches it firmly. Rows give clone size only sometimes, using once, few, many, or a class for an expanded clone.

v_gene: TRBV19; j_gene: TRBJ2-1; abundance: once; d_gene: TRBD1; CDR3aa: CASSHRGAGSYNEQFF; CDR3nt: TGTGCCAGTAGCCACAGGGGGGCTGGCTCCTACAATGAGCAGTTCTTC
v_gene: TRBV4-3; j_gene: TRBJ2-5; abundance: .; d_gene: .; CDR3aa: CASSQDRYGGPRETQYF; CDR3nt: TGCGCCAGCAGCCAAGATCGGTACGGGGGTCCCAGGGAGACCCAGTACTTC
v_gene: TRBV6-1; j_gene: TRBJ1-5; abundance: .; d_gene: TRBD1; CDR3aa: CASTMTGYSNQPQHF; CDR3nt: TGTGCCAGCACCATGACAGGGTATAGCAATCAGCCCCAGCATTTT
v_gene: TRBV7-6; j_gene: TRBJ2-1; abundance: .; d_gene: .; CDR3aa: CASSVSPWDEQFF; CDR3nt: TGTGCCAGCAGCGTCTCACCGTGGGATGAGCAGTTCTTC
v_gene: TRBV9; j_gene: TRBJ2-3; abundance: .; d_gene: .; CDR3aa: CASSVAAADTQYF; CDR3nt: TGTGCCAGCAGCGTAGCTGCGGCGGATACGCAGTATTTT
v_gene: TRBV4-1; j_gene: TRBJ1-3; abundance: .; d_gene: .; CDR3aa: CASSRLPKAGNTIYF; CDR3nt: TGCGCCAGCAGCCGCTTGCCTAAAGCTGGAAACACCATATATTTT
v_gene: TRBV23-1; j_gene: TRBJ2-7; abundance: .; d_gene: .; CDR3aa: CASRPAVPVPKGYEQYF; CDR3nt: TGCGCCAGCAGACCAGCCGTGCCGGTGCCTAAAGGGTACGAGCAGTACTTC
v_gene: TRBV2; j_gene: TRBJ2-3; abundance: .; d_gene: .; CDR3aa: CASQPGSTDTQYF; CDR3nt: TGTGCCTCTCAGCCAGGGAGCACAGATACGCAGTATTTT
v_gene: TRBV10-1; j_gene: TRBJ2-1; abundance: medium-sized; d_gene: .; CDR3aa: CASSELPGEQFF; CDR3nt: TGCGCCAGCAGTGAGCTCCCCGGTGAGCAGTTCTTC
v_gene: TRBV9; j_gene: TRBJ2-1; abundance: .; d_gene: .; CDR3aa: CASSAGPGREKYNEQFF; CDR3nt: TGTGCCAGCAGCGCCGGCCCCGGGCGGGAAAAGTACAATGAGCAGTTCTTC
v_gene: TRBV7-9; j_gene: TRBJ2-6; abundance: .; d_gene: .; CDR3aa: CASSRDAGANVLTF; CDR3nt: TGTGCCAGCAGTCGGGACGCTGGGGCCAACGTCCTGACTTTC
v_gene: TRBV30; j_gene: TRBJ1-2; abundance: .; d_gene: .; CDR3aa: CAWSVGVFYGYTF; CDR3nt: TGTGCCTGGAGCGTAGGGGTTTTCTATGGCTACACCTTC
v_gene: TRBV28; j_gene: TRBJ1-4; abundance: .; d_gene: TRBD1; CDR3aa: CASSLSSSTGEAEKLFF; CDR3nt: TGTGCCAGCAGTTTATCCTCCTCGACAGGGGAGGCTGAAAAACTGTTTTTT
v_gene: TRBV9; j_gene: TRBJ2-7; abundance: .; d_gene: TRBD1; CDR3aa: CASRGTGGYEQYF; CDR3nt: TGTGCCAGCAGGGGGACAGGGGGCTACGAGCAGTACTTC
v_gene: TRBV29-1; j_gene: TRBJ2-1; abundance: .; d_gene: TRBD2; CDR3aa: CSVKAGGPYEQFF; CDR3nt: TGCAGCGTCAAAGCGGGAGGGCCCTATGAGCAGTTCTTC
v_gene: TRBV4-3; j_gene: TRBJ2-7; abundance: .; d_gene: TRBD2; CDR3aa: CASSQDFFSGGAYEQYF; CDR3nt: TGCGCCAGCAGCCAAGATTTTTTTAGCGGGGGGGCTTACGAGCAGTACTTC
v_gene: TRBV11-2; j_gene: TRBJ1-3; abundance: once; d_gene: .; CDR3aa: CASSLSVRTLTGNTIYF; CDR3nt: TGTGCCAGCAGCTTATCGGTCAGAACCCTGACTGGAAACACCATATATTTT